This T cell receptor (beta chain) was captured by sequencing in a study of human T cells and chemical hapten exposure. Per the germline V gene, CDR1 is MNHEY and CDR2 is SVGAGI. Trimming shortened V by 4 bases and J by 8 bases, and 17 bases separated the two germline ends. The CDR3 is 14 residues long. Indicated time point: patch test 2, 6 weeks after DPC sensitization. The treatment is: therapeutic diphenylcyclopropenone sensitization with weekly scalp DPC. This clonotype was counted only a few times. One entry per CDR3 protein, called by TCRdb with MiXCR from the RACE reads. The table shows a few hundred thousand distinct CDR3 sequences, with roughly 6% occurring only once.

The source material was whole blood, sampled in connection with sensitization to the hapten diphenylcyclopropenone (DPC). This receptor was identified in a woman under 30 with alopecia areata. Some clones in this sample may be carry-over from other donors' samples. The J gene is TRBJ1-1, the V gene TRBV6-5; tentatively, D is TRBD1 (5 bases). The CDR3: CASSWGSGGSEAFF. As DNA, the CDR3 is TGTGCCAGCAGTTGGGGGTCGGGTGGATCGGAAGCTTTCTTT.